A single sample is the source of the 29 T cell receptor beta chains below, sequenced in a study of blood T cell repertoires in COVID-19. Produced via immunoSEQ multiplex PCR; TCRdb's table is partial and in-frame only. The sample has about 120,000 clones; 75% to 90% are singletons. Material: peripheral blood. These receptors all come from a young man with acute or convalescent COVID-19.

This clone was seen only a few times. The chain combines TRBV6-5 with TRBJ1-3; no reliable D call. V gave up 6 bases and J gave up 3 bases, with 6 bases separating them. Germline V gene data show CDR1 as MNHEY and CDR2 as SVGAGI. This CDR3 contains 12 residues. CDR3 sequence (DNA): TGTGCCAGCAGGAGGGATGGAAACACCATATATTTT. Its translation is CASRRDGNTIYF.

This clone was seen only a few times. V gene TRBV7-2 combines with J gene TRBJ1-1; 8 positions match TRBD1. V lost 5 bases, J lost 3 bases, and 5 bases stayed unmatched. In germline, CDR1 is SGHTA, CDR2 FQGNSA. The CDR3 sequence is 14 residues long. The CDR3 sequence is CASSITGGYTEAFF. The CDR3 DNA is TGTGCCAGCAGCATAACAGGGGGATACACTGAAGCTTTCTTT.

V usage is TRBV19 and J usage is TRBJ2-7; 9 nucleotides agree with TRBD1. Germline CDR1 reads LNHDA; CDR2 reads SQIVND (reference sequence). With V trimmed by 5 bases and J by 5 bases, 10 bases remained unmatched. The CDR3 is made up of 15 amino acids. The CDR3 protein is CASSRSLGTGNEQYF. The CDR3 DNA sequence: TGTGCCAGTAGTCGGAGTCTCGGGACAGGGAACGAGCAGTACTTC.

V and J are TRBV6-5 and TRBJ2-7; D is unclear. Germline values: CDR1 MNHEY, CDR2 SVGAGI. V was shortened by 0 bases and J by 3 bases, with 9 bases between the two germline ends. This CDR3 has 14 amino acids. This CDR3 is CASSYSSGDYEQYV. The DNA for the CDR3 is TGTGCCAGCAGTTACTCCTCCGGAGACTACGAGCAGTACGTC.

Regarding this clone: Other DNA sequences within the sample encode an identical CDR3. The rearrangement links TRBV11-2 to TRBJ1-5; no clear D. This CDR3 contains 14 residues. CDR1 and CDR2 from the germline V gene are SGHAT and FQNNGV. Trimming stripped 1 base from V and 4 bases from J, with 8 bases between. The CDR3 sequence: CASSLGGGNQPQHF. The CDR3 DNA follows: TGTGCCAGCAGCTTAGGAGGTGGGAATCAGCCCCAGCATTTT. Complete variable domain (other parts from reference TRBV11-2 and TRBJ1-5): EAGVAQSPRYKIIEKRQSVAFWCNPISGHATLYWYQQILGQGPKLLIQFQNNGVVDDSQLPKDRFSAERLKGVDSTLKIQPAKLEDSAVYLCASSLGGGNQPQHFGDGTRLSIL.

The rearrangement links TRBV10-3 to TRBJ1-6; TRBD1 aligns across 7 bases. Germline trimming cut 0 bases from V and 0 bases from J; bases unmatched to any gene: 2. Germline CDR1 reads ENHRY; CDR2 reads SYGVKD. The CDR3 consists of 17 residues. The CDR3 sequence: CAISESAGGSYNSPLHF. CDR3 sequence (DNA): TGTGCCATCAGTGAGTCGGCAGGGGGCTCCTATAATTCACCCCTCCACTTT.

The V and J genes are TRBV5-6 and TRBJ1-1; a possible D gene is TRBD1 (5 bases). The germline V gene encodes CDR1 SGHDT and CDR2 YYEEEE. This CDR3 spans 13 amino acids. The V and J ends lost 5 bases and 4 bases respectively, with 12 bases between them. CDR3 region: CASSFWGGTEAFF. The CDR3 coding sequence is TGTGCCAGCAGTTTCTGGGGCGGCACTGAAGCTTTCTTT.

This clone was seen more than once but under ten times. The chain couples TRBV7-2 to TRBJ2-3, with TRBD2 identical over 10 bases. The trim removed 3 bases at V and 5 bases at J, leaving 2 bases unmatched. Germline CDR1 and CDR2: SGHTA and FQGNSA. The CDR3 contains 14 residues. CDR3: CASSFSGGLDTQYF. CDR3 sequence (DNA): TGTGCCAGCAGCTTTAGCGGGGGGTTAGATACGCAGTATTTT.

This rearrangement joins TRBV19 to TRBJ2-3, with 7 bases that match TRBD2. V gave up 8 bases and J gave up 2 bases; unmatched junction bases: 4. The CDR3 has 13 residues. Germline loops: CDR1 LNHDA, CDR2 SQIVND (reference sequence). CDR3 residues: CASETSNTDTQYF. In DNA form, the CDR3 reads TGTGCCAGTGAGACTAGCAACACAGATACGCAGTATTTT. Together with reference TRBV19 and TRBJ2-3, the CDR3 gives the full variable domain: DGGITQSPKYLFRKEGQNVTLSCEQNLNHDAMYWYRQDPGQGLRLIYYSQIVNDFQKGDIAEGYSVSREKKESFPLTVTSAQKNPTAFYLCASETSNTDTQYFGPGTRLTVL.

The chain carries TRBV9 and TRBJ1-3; no reliable D call. Germline V lookup: CDR1 SGDLS, CDR2 YYNGEE. This CDR3 is 15 amino acids long. V was clipped by 0 bases and J by 0 bases, with 7 bases between them. The CDR3 DNA reads as TGTGCCAGCAGCGTAGGCGGGAGCTCTGGAAACACCATATATTTT. Translated: CASSVGGSSGNTIYF.

The chain employs TRBV28 and TRBJ1-6; D might be TRBD1 (5 bases). Trimming cost V 5 bases and J 8 bases, with 19 bases left between them. The CDR3 consists of 16 residues. Germline CDR1 reads MDHEN; CDR2 reads SYDVKM. The CDR3, as DNA: TGTGCCAGCAGTCCCCTGGCAGGGAACCAACATTCACCCCTCCACTTT. This translates into CASSPLAGNQHSPLHF.

The J gene is TRBJ1-5, the V gene TRBV2, with 7 bases matching TRBD1. The CDR3 length is 12 residues. V lost 8 bases to trimming and J lost 4 bases; unmatched junction nucleotides: 2. CDR1 and CDR2 from the germline V gene are SNHLY and FYNNEI. The CDR3: CASGRGNQPQHF. For the CDR3, the DNA is TGTGCCAGCGGCAGGGGGAATCAGCCCCAGCATTTT.

This clone has just a few counts. The CDR3 loop is CAWTQANTGELFF. CDR3 nucleotide sequence: TGTGCCTGGACACAGGCGAACACCGGGGAGCTGTTTTTT. The rearrangement uses TRBV30 and TRBJ2-2; maybe TRBD1 (5 bases). The germline CDR1 and CDR2 sequences are GTSNPN and SVGIG (reference sequence). The ends were cut back, 4 bases at V and 0 bases at J, with 6 bases in the middle. This CDR3 is 13 amino acids long.

The chain has TRBV9 and TRBJ1-1; no clear D gene. V was shortened by 4 bases and J by 4 bases, with 14 bases between the two germline ends. The CDR3 sequence is 14 residues long. Germline CDR1 and CDR2: SGDLS and YYNGEE. CDR3 nucleotides: TGTGCCAGCAGCCTAGACCTGACTCGCACTGAAGCTTTCTTT. This gives the protein CASSLDLTRTEAFF.

The sample holds one count of this clone. This chain joins TRBV30 and TRBJ1-6; maybe TRBD1 (5 bases). Germline CDR1 GTSNPN, CDR2 SVGIG (reference sequence). The CDR3 is made up of 14 amino acids. Trimming stripped 5 bases from V and 5 bases from J, with 13 bases between. DNA for the CDR3: TGTGCCTGGGGGGCCTGGAGCAATAATTCACCCCTCCACTTT. Encoded protein: CAWGAWSNNSPLHF.

The chain is built from TRBV4-2 and TRBJ2-7; TRBD2 might be the D (6 bases). Germline loops: CDR1 LGHNA, CDR2 YNFKEQ. The length of the CDR3 is 15 residues. With 0 bases removed from V and 9 bases from J, the gap between germline ends came to 18 bases. The CDR3 loop is CASSQEGSGSPLQYF. DNA of the CDR3: TGTGCCAGCAGCCAAGAGGGTAGCGGCAGCCCTCTGCAGTACTTC.

The gene calls are TRBV7-8 and TRBJ2-1; D might be TRBD2 (5 bases). The CDR3 loop spans 15 amino acids. Trimming took off 3 bases at V and 2 bases at J, with 11 bases between the two ends. CDR1 and CDR2 from the germline V gene are SGHVS and FQNEAQ. CDR3: CASSFQEGPYNEQFF. The CDR3 region has the DNA TGTGCCAGCAGCTTCCAAGAGGGTCCCTACAATGAGCAGTTCTTC.

V gene TRBV7-9 combines with J gene TRBJ1-1, with a possible D match to TRBD1 (6 bases). CDR1 is SEHNR, CDR2 FQNEAQ, per germline (reference sequence). V dropped 8 bases and J dropped 4 bases, with 20 bases sitting between them. This CDR3 is 15 amino acids long. Here the CDR3 DNA reads TGTGCCAGCGGCGATTTAGGGGGTTTGGCCACTGAAGCTTTCTTT. Amino acid sequence: CASGDLGGLATEAFF.

V is TRBV7-3 and J is TRBJ2-3; D is undetermined. Looked up from germline, CDR1 is SGHTA and CDR2 is FQGTGA. The CDR3 contains 15 residues. V was clipped by 4 bases and J by 0 bases, with 11 bases between them. The CDR3 DNA reads TGTGCCAGCAGCTCTCGACTGATTAGCACAGATACGCAGTATTTT. It specifies CASSSRLISTDTQYF. The full variable domain, completed using reference TRBV7-3 and TRBJ2-3, is GAGVSQTPSNKVTEKGKYVELRCDPISGHTALYWYRQSLGQGPEFLIYFQGTGAADDSGLPNDRFFAVRPEGSVSTLKIQRTERGDSAVYLCASSSRLISTDTQYFGPGTRLTVL.

The CDR3 DNA reads TGTGCCAGCAGTGACGGACAGGGGGGTGGCAATGAGCAGTTCTTC. Translated: CASSDGQGGGNEQFF. The chain uses TRBV6-4 and TRBJ2-1; 10 bases fit TRBD1. The CDR3 covers 15 residues. CDR1 is MRHNA, CDR2 SNTAGT, per germline. V was clipped by 2 bases and J by 6 bases; unmatched bases: 4.

J is TRBJ2-7 and V is TRBV29-1; TRBD2 aligns across 7 bases. This CDR3 has 15 amino acids. CDR1 is SQVTM, CDR2 ANQGSEA, per germline. V shed 0 bases, J shed 1 base, and the junction held 6 bases outside the gene matches. The CDR3 loop is CSVEEGGRDSYEQYF. CDR3 DNA sequence: TGCAGCGTTGAAGAGGGAGGGAGGGATTCCTACGAGCAGTACTTC.

V and J are TRBV11-3 and TRBJ2-5, with 9 bases that match TRBD1. Germline V gene data show CDR1 as SGHNT and CDR2 as YENEEA. The CDR3 covers 13 residues. V lost 5 bases to trimming and J lost 3 bases; unmatched junction nucleotides: 1. CDR3 region: CASSRDREETQYF. The CDR3 DNA is TGTGCCAGCAGCCGGGACAGGGAAGAGACCCAGTACTTC.

CDR3 bases: TGTGCCAGCAGCCCTGGACAGGGGGCTGGCTACACCTTC. This sequence encodes CASSPGQGAGYTF. V gene TRBV12-3 or TRBV12-4 combines with J gene TRBJ1-2; 11 positions agree with TRBD1. V was pared by 6 bases and J by 7 bases, with 4 bases of the junction left unmatched. The CDR3 consists of 13 residues.

The rearrangement joins TRBV3-1 (or the pseudogene TRBV3-2) to TRBJ1-1; no reliable D call. The germline gives CDR1 LGHDT, CDR2 YNNKEL (reference sequence). V lost 4 bases, J lost 2 bases, and 11 bases lay in between. The CDR3 spans 14 residues. For the CDR3, the DNA is TGTGCCAGCAGCCCGTCTACGACAAACACTGAAGCTTTCTTT. Translation: CASSPSTTNTEAFF.

The rearrangement uses TRBV2 and TRBJ2-7; D perhaps matches TRBD1 (6 bases). V was cut by 7 bases and J by 4 bases, with 14 bases left in between. Per the germline V gene, CDR1 is SNHLY and CDR2 is FYNNEI. This CDR3 has 13 amino acids. CDR3 sequence reads: CASTPGHAYEQYV. Here the CDR3 DNA reads TGTGCCAGCACCCCGGGACACGCATACGAGCAGTACGTC.

CDR3 loop: CASSLTGYSPLHF. Written as DNA, the CDR3 is TGTGCCAGCAGCCTGACAGGGTACTCACCCCTCCACTTT. The genes are TRBV3-1 (or the pseudogene TRBV3-2) and TRBJ1-6; 7 positions agree with TRBD1. The germline V gene has CDR1 LGHDT and CDR2 YNNKEL (reference sequence). The CDR3 has 13 residues. V shed 4 bases, J shed 10 bases, and the junction held 4 bases outside the gene matches.

This rearrangement joins TRBV2 to TRBJ2-4, with TRBD1 as a possible D gene (6 bases). The length of the CDR3 is 17 residues. V was shortened by 2 bases and J by 7 bases, with 21 bases between the two germline ends. Per germline, CDR1 SNHLY and CDR2 FYNNEI. The CDR3 loop reads CASSERGQWSSGNIQYF. As DNA, the CDR3 is TGTGCCAGCAGTGAAAGAGGACAGTGGTCCTCAGGGAACATTCAGTACTTC.

The chain couples TRBV18 to TRBJ1-2, with 7 bases identical to TRBD1. The J segment lost 5 bases and the V segment lost 1 base, leaving 4 bases of the junction unmatched. CDR3 length equals 14 residues. Germline V gene lookup returns CDR1 KGHSH and CDR2 LQKENI. CDR3 bases: TGTGCCAGCTCACCACGCGACAGGGAATATGGCTACACCTTC. It codes for CASSPRDREYGYTF.

The chain links TRBV27 to TRBJ2-1, with D possibly TRBD1 on 6 matching bases. Germline V gene lookup returns CDR1 MNHEY and CDR2 SMNVEV (reference sequence). The CDR3 loop spans 15 amino acids. The V end was cut by 2 bases, the J end by 4 bases, with 12 bases between. CDR3 in amino acids: CASSLAGDQYNEQFF. In DNA, the CDR3 is TGTGCCAGCAGTTTAGCAGGGGACCAATACAATGAGCAGTTCTTC.